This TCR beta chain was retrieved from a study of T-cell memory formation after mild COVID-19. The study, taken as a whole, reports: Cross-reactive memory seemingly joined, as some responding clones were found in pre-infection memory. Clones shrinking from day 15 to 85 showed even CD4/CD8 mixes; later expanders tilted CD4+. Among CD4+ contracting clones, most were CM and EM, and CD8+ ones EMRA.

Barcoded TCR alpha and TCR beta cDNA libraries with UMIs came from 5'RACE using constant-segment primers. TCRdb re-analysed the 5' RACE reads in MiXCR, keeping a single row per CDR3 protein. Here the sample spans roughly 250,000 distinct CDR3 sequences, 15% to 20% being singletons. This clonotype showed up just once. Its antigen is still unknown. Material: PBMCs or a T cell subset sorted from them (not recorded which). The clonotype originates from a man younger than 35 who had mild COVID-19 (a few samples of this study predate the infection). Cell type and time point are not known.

CDR3 DNA: TGCAGCGCCCGAGCTGGTAGGGCGAACACCGGGGAGCTGTTTTTT. This gives the protein CSARAGRANTGELFF. The rearrangement links TRBV29-1 to TRBJ2-2; D call uncertain. The CDR3 is 15 amino acids. V lost 7 bases and J 0 bases, leaving 15 bases between the germline ends. Germline V gene lookup returns CDR1 SQVTM and CDR2 ANQGSEA.